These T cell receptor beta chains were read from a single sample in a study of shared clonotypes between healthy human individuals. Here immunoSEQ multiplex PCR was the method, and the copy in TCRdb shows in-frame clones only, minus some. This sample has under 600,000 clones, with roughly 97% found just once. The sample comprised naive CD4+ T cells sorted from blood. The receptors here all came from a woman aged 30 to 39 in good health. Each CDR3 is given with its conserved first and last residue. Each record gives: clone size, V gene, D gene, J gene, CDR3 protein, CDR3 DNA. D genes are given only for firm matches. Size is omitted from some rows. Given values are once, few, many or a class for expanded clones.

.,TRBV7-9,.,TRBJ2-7,CASSWIKGSSYEQYF,TGTGCCAGCAGCTGGATCAAGGGGAGCTCCTACGAGCAGTACTTC
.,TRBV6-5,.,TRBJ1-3,CASSYSYGSSGNTIYF,TGTGCCAGCAGTTACTCTTACGGCAGCTCTGGAAACACCATATATTTT
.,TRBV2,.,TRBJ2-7,CASSVRNDHEQYF,TGTGCCAGCAGTGTTAGGAATGACCACGAGCAGTACTTC
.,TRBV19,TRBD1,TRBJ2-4,CASSMGQGGTKNIQYF,TGTGCCAGTAGTATGGGACAGGGGGGGACCAAAAACATTCAGTACTTC
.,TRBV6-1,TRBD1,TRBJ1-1,CASSLQGGDTEAFF,TGTGCCAGCAGTCTTCAAGGGGGCGACACTGAAGCTTTCTTT
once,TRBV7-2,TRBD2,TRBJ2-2,CASIRAGREGVGELFF,TGTGCCAGCATCCGAGCGGGGCGGGAGGGCGTCGGGGAGCTGTTTTTT
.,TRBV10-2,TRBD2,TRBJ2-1,CASSRGLAVYNEQFF,TGCGCCAGCAGCCGGGGACTAGCGGTCTACAATGAGCAGTTCTTC
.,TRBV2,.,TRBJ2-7,CASIKDSLSYEQYF,TGTGCCAGCATCAAGGACAGCCTTTCCTACGAGCAGTACTTC
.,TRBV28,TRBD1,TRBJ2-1,CASSSAGQGSNEQFF,TGTGCCAGCAGTTCCGCGGGACAGGGGAGCAATGAGCAGTTCTTC
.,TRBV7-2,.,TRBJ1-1,CASSWAQNTEAFF,TGTGCCAGCAGCTGGGCCCAGAACACTGAAGCTTTCTTT
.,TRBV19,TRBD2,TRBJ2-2,CASSISSGRAESTGELFF,TGTGCCAGTAGTATCTCCAGCGGGAGGGCCGAGAGCACCGGGGAGCTGTTTTTT
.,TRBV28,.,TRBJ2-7,CASSPSIPHEQYF,TGTGCCAGCAGTCCGTCGATACCCCACGAGCAGTACTTC
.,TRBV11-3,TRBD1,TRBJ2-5,CASSTGTAQETQYF,TGTGCCAGCAGCACCGGGACAGCTCAAGAGACCCAGTACTTC
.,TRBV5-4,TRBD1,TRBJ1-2,CASSGTGSNYGYTF,TGTGCCAGCAGCGGGACAGGGTCTAACTATGGCTACACCTTC
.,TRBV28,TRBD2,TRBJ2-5,CASSLLAVQETQYF,TGTGCCAGCAGCCTCCTAGCGGTCCAAGAGACCCAGTACTTC
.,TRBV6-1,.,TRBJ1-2,CASSGHRGRRLYGYTF,TGTGCCAGCAGTGGGCACCGGGGCAGACGTCTCTATGGCTACACCTTC
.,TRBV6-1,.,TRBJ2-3,CASTTDTQYF,TGTGCCAGCACCACAGATACGCAGTATTTT
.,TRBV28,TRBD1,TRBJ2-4,CASSPDPGQGIQYF,TGTGCCAGCAGCCCCGACCCCGGACAGGGTATTCAGTACTTC
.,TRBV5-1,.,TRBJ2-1,CASNSGGSYNEQFF,TGCGCCAGCAATTCGGGCGGCTCCTACAATGAGCAGTTCTTC
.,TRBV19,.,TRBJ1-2,CASKSGGWRSGYTF,TGTGCCAGTAAGAGTGGAGGGTGGAGGTCTGGCTACACCTTC
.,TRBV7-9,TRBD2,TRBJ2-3,CASSLEQAGDTQYF,TGTGCCAGCAGCTTAGAACAAGCGGGGGATACGCAGTATTTT
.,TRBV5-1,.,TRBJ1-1,CASSSGYSNTEAFF,TGCGCCAGCAGCTCTGGGTACTCGAACACTGAAGCTTTCTTT
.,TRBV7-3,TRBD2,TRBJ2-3,CASSLSGEGPDTQYF,TGTGCCAGCAGCTTATCGGGGGAGGGCCCTGATACGCAGTATTTT
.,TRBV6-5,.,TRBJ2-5,CASSFRTDQETQYF,TGTGCCAGCAGTTTCAGGACCGACCAAGAGACCCAGTACTTC
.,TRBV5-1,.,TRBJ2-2,CASSLAAGANTGELFF,TGCGCCAGCAGCTTGGCGGCGGGTGCGAACACCGGGGAGCTGTTTTTT
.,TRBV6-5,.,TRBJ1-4,CASRKGGREKLFF,TGTGCCAGCAGGAAAGGGGGACGGGAAAAACTGTTTTTT
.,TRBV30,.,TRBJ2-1,CAWSQSAREQFF,TGTGCCTGGAGTCAGTCTGCCCGTGAGCAGTTCTTC
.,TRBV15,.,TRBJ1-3,CATSRGGLNSGNTIYF,TGTGCCACCAGCAGAGGGGGGCTGAACTCTGGAAACACCATATATTTT
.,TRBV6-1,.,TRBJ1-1,CASSVDGQGLGEAFF,TGTGCCAGCAGTGTAGACGGGCAGGGGCTAGGTGAAGCTTTCTTT
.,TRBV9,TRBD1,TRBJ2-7,CASSPGGPYEQYF,TGTGCCAGCAGCCCAGGGGGCCCCTACGAGCAGTACTTC
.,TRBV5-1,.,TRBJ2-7,CASSLAGREYEQYF,TGCGCCAGCAGCTTGGCGGGGCGAGAGTACGAGCAGTACTTC
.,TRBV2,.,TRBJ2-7,CASRVRQGGEQYF,TGTGCCAGCAGGGTGCGGCAGGGTGGCGAGCAGTACTTC
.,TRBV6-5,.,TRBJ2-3,CASSPGGTDTQYF,TGTGCCAGCAGTCCCGGGGGCACAGATACGCAGTATTTT
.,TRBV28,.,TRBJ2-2,CASSLYRGELFF,TGTGCCAGCAGCCTATACCGCGGGGAGCTGTTTTTT
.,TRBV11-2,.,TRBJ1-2,CASSLTHSNLYGYTF,TGTGCCAGCAGCTTAACTCACTCCAACCTCTATGGCTACACCTTC
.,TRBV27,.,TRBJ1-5,CASSFGVSPNQPQHF,TGTGCCAGCAGTTTCGGTGTATCCCCGAATCAGCCCCAGCATTTT
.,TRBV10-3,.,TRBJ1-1,CAIKPGQNTEAFF,TGTGCCATCAAGCCGGGACAGAACACTGAAGCTTTCTTT